These T cell receptor beta chains were read from a single sample in a study of cytomegalovirus exposure and HLA in healthy donors. TCRdb's table, derived via immunoSEQ multiplex PCR, lists solely in-frame clones and lacks some. Of about 67,000 clones detected, about two thirds appear once; the ten largest clones hold roughly 1.9%. Sequencing input: PBMCs. The receptors stem from a woman aged 25 to 39 in good health and CMV-seronegative. Both conserved end residues are part of each CDR3. D genes are given only for firm matches. Rows may omit the clone size; those that give it use once, few, many or a size class.

clone_size	j_call	d_call	v_call	cdr3_nt	cdr3_aa
.	TRBJ2-7	.	TRBV6-1	TGTGCCAGCAGTTGGAGGGGTGGGGACGAGCAGTACTTC	CASSWRGGDEQYF
.	TRBJ2-7	TRBD2	TRBV11-2	TGTGCCAGCAGCTTAATCGGCCGAGCGGGGGGCGACGAGCAGTACTTC	CASSLIGRAGGDEQYF
.	TRBJ1-5	.	TRBV19	TGTGCCAGTAGGATAACCTGGACAGCGACGAATCAGCCCCAGCATTTT	CASRITWTATNQPQHF
.	TRBJ1-1	.	TRBV7-9	TGTGCCAGCAGCCCCCCAAACACTGAAGCTTTCTTT	CASSPPNTEAFF
.	TRBJ2-7	.	TRBV5-4	TGTGCCAGCAGCCTGAGGGCGGGTTACGAGCAGTACTTC	CASSLRAGYEQYF
.	TRBJ2-5	TRBD2	TRBV19	TGTGCCAGTAGTATGCGCGGGGGGACTCAAGAGACCCAGTACTTC	CASSMRGGTQETQYF
.	TRBJ1-2	TRBD1	TRBV5-1	TGCGCCAGCAGCTACCTGGGACAGGGAAACTATGGCTACACCTTC	CASSYLGQGNYGYTF
few	TRBJ1-1	.	TRBV19	TGTGCCAGTTCCTCTAGGCAGGGAGGGACTGAAGCTTTCTTT	CASSSRQGGTEAFF
few	TRBJ1-2	.	TRBV11-3	TGTGCCAGCAGCCCCCAGAGGAATGGCTACACCTTC	CASSPQRNGYTF
.	TRBJ1-5	.	TRBV4-3	TGCGCCAGCAGCCAAACTCGACAGCCCCAGCATTTT	CASSQTRQPQHF
.	TRBJ1-2	.	TRBV6-5	TGTGCCAGCAGTTACACCGGGAACTATGGCTACACCTTC	CASSYTGNYGYTF
.	TRBJ1-1	.	TRBV6-5	TGTGCCAGCATGAGGACGGGAATGAACACTGAAGCTTTCTTT	CASMRTGMNTEAFF
.	TRBJ2-2	TRBD2	TRBV2	TGTGCCAGCAGTGAGGGAGGGGCCGACACCGGGGAGCTGTTTTTT	CASSEGGADTGELFF
.	TRBJ1-2	.	TRBV5-4	TGTGCCAGCAGGGGGAGGAGAGCTAACTATGGCTACACCTTC	CASRGRRANYGYTF
.	TRBJ2-2	.	TRBV19	TGTGCCAGTAGTATTAGCAGAGGAACCGGGGAGCTGTTTTTT	CASSISRGTGELFF
many	TRBJ2-2	TRBD2	TRBV2	TGTGCCAGCAGTGAGTCCGGGGGGGCGAACACCGGGGAGCTGTTTTTT	CASSESGGANTGELFF
once	TRBJ2-5	.	TRBV10-3	TGTGCCATCAGTCCAAAGGCAGGGCAAGAGACCCAGTACTTC	CAISPKAGQETQYF
once	TRBJ2-2	TRBD1	TRBV27	TGTGCCAGCAGTTTGGGGCAGGGGGCCGTCGGGGAGCTGTTTTTT	CASSLGQGAVGELFF
.	TRBJ2-7	TRBD1	TRBV4-3	TGCGCCAGCAGCCAAGCGTACCGGGACAGGGTACCCGAGCAGTACTTC	CASSQAYRDRVPEQYF
.	TRBJ2-3	TRBD2	TRBV15	TGTGCCACCGCACGGGGGGGAAACACAGATACGCAGTATTTT	CATARGGNTDTQYF
.	TRBJ2-7	.	TRBV5-1	TGCGCCAGCAGCTTGGTCGACGGGGGGCGATACGAGCAGTACTTC	CASSLVDGGRYEQYF
.	TRBJ2-7	.	TRBV2	TGTGCCAGCGGAGGGGGCCAGTCCTACGAGCAGTACTTC	CASGGGQSYEQYF
.	TRBJ2-5	TRBD2	TRBV5-4	TGTGCCAGCAGCCCAGGTACTAGCGGGGGGGTCCAAGAGACCCAGTACTTC	CASSPGTSGGVQETQYF
.	TRBJ1-4	.	TRBV4-2	TGTGCCAGCAGCCCCTCCGCGGACACAAATGAAAAACTGTTTTTT	CASSPSADTNEKLFF
.	TRBJ2-7	TRBD1	TRBV6-6	TGTGCCAGCATTTCCGGGACAGGGTACTACGAGCAGTACTTC	CASISGTGYYEQYF
few	TRBJ1-5	.	TRBV4-1	TGCGCCAGCAGCCAAGCCCCGGGGCAGCCCCAGCATTTT	CASSQAPGQPQHF
.	TRBJ2-7	.	TRBV6-5	TGTGCCAGCAGGGTGGACAGGGAGGGCGAGCAGTACTTC	CASRVDREGEQYF
.	TRBJ2-3	.	TRBV7-3	TGTGCCAGCAGCTTGTGGAGGGGCCAAACGCAGTATTTT	CASSLWRGQTQYF
.	TRBJ1-1	TRBD1	TRBV7-9	TGTGCCAGCAGCCCCGTGACAGGGGGCGGCACTGAAGCTTTCTTT	CASSPVTGGGTEAFF